Detailed here is one TCR beta chain. The specificity of this receptor is unknown. One base away there is no much larger clone; base qualities are not given. Deletion took 8 bases off V and 1 base off J, with a span of 16 bases between the germline ends. The CDR1 and CDR2 encoded by the germline V gene are SQVTM and ANQGSEA. From the cysteine up to the phenylalanine, the CDR3 has a length of 14 residues. CDR3 DNA is the only sequence kept; it has 42 bases, read in frame from the first base. The library came from 5' RACE. The sequencer was an Illumina HiSeq 2000. A universal primer binding site was added through template switching, and the final cDNA carried a unique molecular identifier so that TCR cDNA molecules could be counted accurately. Specific primers in the conserved constant-segment region were used to synthesize first-strand cDNA for the TCR alpha and beta chains. To control for contamination, every cDNA library was double barcoded, receiving both a SMART-Mk sample barcode and Illumina barcodes. Two successive PCR steps introduced TruSeq adapter sequences along with Illumina sample barcodes. Sequencing of the TCR alpha and beta cDNA libraries was done on the Illumina HiSeq platform using custom primers. In the source study's methods: Unique molecular identifiers were extracted from raw reads with MiGEC, and CDR3 positions were determined with MiXCR. For each individual, recombination models were inferred using an EM algorithm with the repgenHMM and IGoR tools. Shared clonotype analysis was performed with the tcR package in R, normalizing sharing by the product of cloneset sizes. To study raw recombination free of thymic and clonal selection effects, out-of-frame nonproductive sequences were analyzed. The raw public reads went through TCRdb reprocessing: fastp at Q25, MiXCR clone calling, in-frame beta chains kept. CDR3 protein duplicates are merged, each entry listing the most common genes and DNA. These V and J calls originate from TCRdb's pipeline instead of the authors' own analysis. For this sample there are 450,000 or so distinct CDR3 sequences; roughly 26% appear just once. About 2.9% of the sample rests with the top ten.

Only healthy Caucasian donors were included. Three pairs of female monozygotic twins, all aged roughly 18 to 30 years, made up the twin cohort. CD4+ and CD8+ T cell populations were isolated with positive isolation kits from Invitrogen. This specimen comes from a study of identical twins (dated by TCRdb to about 2016). In the study overall: To test whether fetal clonotypes persist, the study used deep sequencing on TCR alpha and beta repertoires from monozygotic twins, unrelated adults of various ages, and cord blood. To rule out contamination, replicate twin experiments were performed at different times with different library preparation protocols. On the study overall, not on this receptor specifically: The excess sharing between twins in beta out-of-frame sequences was weaker because fewer shared sequences reduced the signal-to-noise ratio. Zero-insertion analyses could be partly confounded by invariant T cells such as MAIT and iNKT, although diverse VJ usage argued against such confounding for most clonotypes. Recombination models systematically underestimated out-of-frame TCR alpha sharing in monozygotic twins but agreed with sharing between unrelated individuals. Fewer insertions were carried by abundant cord blood beta clonotypes, a similar but weaker trend appeared in young adult naive repertoires, and no such trend appeared in memory repertoires. Because the same donors could not be followed over many years, the conclusions depended on cross-sectional statistical analysis. Compared with coincidental sharing between unrelated individuals, an excess of low generation-probability sequences was observed among out-of-frame TCR alpha sequences shared between twins.

These same data were also listed under a study on T cells expressing NK-cell markers. The second paper further reports: Three sorted T-cell subsets (CD3+CD56+NKG2C+, CD3+CD56+NKG2C- and CD3+CD56-NKG2C+) from fewer than 10 donors had their TCR beta-chain repertoires profiled. Among the eight sequenced donors, only one was HCMV-seronegative, while the other seven were HCMV-seropositive. In several experiments an anti-gammadeltaTCR antibody was added to restrict sorting to alphabetaTCR-expressing T cells. In over 5 donors, the dominant CD3+CD56+NKG2C+ clonotypes were among the top 10 CD8+ clonotypes and accounted for roughly 1.0-7.5% of CD8+ T cells. Those dominant clonotypes were again the most abundant among CD3+CD56-NKG2C+ cells in a handful of donors, at about 28.3-65%. Whether the expanded NKG2C-expressing T cell clones were specific for HCMV antigens remained unclear. All eight donors whose samples were sequenced were randomly selected healthy volunteers, three of them men and five women. A commercial ELISA kit detecting HCMV-specific IgG in serum was used to determine HCMV serostatus. MIGEC handled demultiplexing of the reads and grouping by UMI, while MiTCR was used to assemble and quantify clonotypes. Only TCR cDNA sequences supported by at least two reads were kept to exclude erroneous sequences. The tcR package was used for downstream repertoire analysis, with clonotypes matched between fractions based on CDR3 nucleotide sequence plus V segment. VDJmatch was used to annotate antigen specificity against VDJdb, with one amino acid substitution in CDR3 permitted.

The source is a young woman in good health. The sample taken for sequencing was CD4+ T cells sorted from blood. The rearranged segments are TRBV29-1 and TRBJ2-3, with TRBD2 tentatively as D gene (6 bases match). The bases are TGCAGCTCTCGGCGGGACCCGGGCACAGATACGCAGTATTTT. This yields the protein CSSRRDPGTDTQYF.